The 8 T cell receptor beta chains below all came from one sample that was sequenced in a study of regulatory T cells in long-lasting Graves disease (dated by TCRdb to 2020 to 2022). Library preparation used multiplex PCR. Data came from an Illumina HiSeq 4000. TCR beta libraries were built with iRepertoire HTBI primers and Arm-PCR amplification of CDR3 regions. TCRdb trimmed public reads at Q25 via fastp, called clones via MiXCR and kept in-frame beta chains. Under each unique CDR3 protein, matching rows form one entry showing the most common genes and DNA. In all, the sample holds a few hundred thousand distinct CDR3 sequences, and 20% to 25% of those were seen once. 25% to 30% of the sample belongs to the ten largest clones. This sample's time point label indicates: persistent/refractory GD, antithyroid drugs over 5 years with positive TRAb. RNA was extracted from PBMCs in TRIzol for both TCR sequencing and RNA sequencing.

Sequencing used peripheral blood mononuclear cells (PBMCs), obtained when the disease was refractory, from a patient treated with antithyroid drugs. These TCRs come from a woman aged 35 to 49 with Graves disease. Donor details come from another sample of the same person, matched by shared clones.

In this sample, this clonotype turned up many times. This rearrangement joins TRBV12-3 or TRBV12-4 to TRBJ2-7; a possible D gene is TRBD2 (5 bases). The V end lost 2 bases, the J end lost 0 bases, and 20 bases lay between the germline ends. This CDR3 contains 18 residues. The DNA of the CDR3 is TGTGCCAGCAGTTTACAAGCGGCTCCCGGTCCGTTCTCCTACGAGCAGTACTTC. This gives the protein CASSLQAAPGPFSYEQYF.

This clonotype has ten or more counts. The rearrangement uses TRBV28 and TRBJ1-5; TRBD1 matches at 8 bases. V shed 5 bases and J 0 bases; nucleotides not matched to a gene: 15. The CDR3 is made up of 19 amino acids. Germline CDR1 and CDR2: MDHEN and SYDVKM. CDR3 amino acids: CASSPPGATGVASNQPQHF. The CDR3 nucleotides are TGTGCCAGCAGTCCGCCCGGAGCGACAGGGGTGGCTAGCAATCAGCCCCAGCATTTT.

This chain connects TRBV4-1 to TRBJ2-3, with D possibly matching TRBD2 (6 bases). This CDR3 is 14 amino acids long. Per the germline V gene, CDR1 is MGHRA and CDR2 is YSYEKL. The V gene lost 2 bases and the J gene lost 0 bases, with 6 bases spanning the gap. CDR3 coding DNA: TGCGCCAGCAGCCAAACTAGCAGCACAGATACGCAGTATTTT. Its translation is CASSQTSSTDTQYF.

This clonotype appeared once. The rearrangement uses TRBV5-4 and TRBJ1-1; tentative D call: TRBD1 (5 bases). The germline V gene has CDR1 SGHNT and CDR2 YYREEE (reference sequence). The CDR3 is 14 amino acids. V was cut by 3 bases and J by 3 bases, with 12 bases left in between. CDR3 sequence (DNA): TGTGCCAGCAGCTGGGGTTTAGGGGACACTGAAGCTTTCTTT. Its protein product is CASSWGLGDTEAFF. The whole variable domain, filled in from reference TRBV5-4 and TRBJ1-1, reads ETGVTQSPTHLIKTRGQQVTLRCSSQSGHNTVSWYQQALGQGPQFIFQYYREEENGRGNFPPRFSGLQFPNYSSELNVNALELDDSALYLCASSWGLGDTEAFFGQGTRLTVV.

As regards this clonotype: With a much larger clone just one base away, this may be a read error. This chain links TRBV7-8 with TRBJ1-1; D unclear. This CDR3 contains 12 residues. Germline lookup yields CDR1 SGHVS and CDR2 FQNEAQ. CDR3 in amino acids: CASSFPATEALF. CDR3 DNA: TGTGCCAGCAGCTTCCCAGCCACTGAAGCTCTCTTT. Full variable domain (missing parts from reference TRBV7-8 and TRBJ1-1): GAGVSQSPRYKVAKRGQDVALRCDPISGHVSLFWYQQALGQGPEFLTYFQNEAQLDKSGLPSDRFFAERPEGSVSTLKIQRTQQEDSAVYLCASSFPATEALFGQGTRLTVV.

This clonotype was found many times. This chain uses TRBV28 with TRBJ2-5; D might be TRBD2 (6 bases). The length of the CDR3 is 13 residues. Trimming pared 11 bases from V and 4 bases from J, leaving 17 bases between. The germline gives CDR1 MDHEN, CDR2 SYDVKM. CDR3 in DNA: TGTGCCTCATGGCCCGGGGGTATAGAGACCCAGTACTTC. This codes for CASWPGGIETQYF.

This clonotype was detected ten times or more. The chain recombines TRBV30 with TRBJ2-5, with TRBD1 identical over 9 bases. Germline CDR1 GTSNPN, CDR2 SVGIG (reference sequence). CDR3 length: 12 residues. V trimming: 3 bases; J trimming: 5 bases; junction bases outside the gene matches: 1. In nucleotides, the CDR3 is TGTGCCTGGAGGGACAGGGGCGAGACCCAGTACTTC. This sequence encodes CAWRDRGETQYF.

The chain is built from TRBV12-5 and TRBJ1-1, with 8 nucleotides matching TRBD1. Looked up from germline, CDR1 is LGHNT and CDR2 is FRNRAP. This CDR3 contains 15 residues. J gave up 4 bases and V 4 bases, and 8 bases lay outside the gene matches. The DNA for the CDR3 is TGTGCTAGTGGTTCCTCCAGGGGGACAGGCACTGAAGCTTTCTTT. Its translation: CASGSSRGTGTEAFF.